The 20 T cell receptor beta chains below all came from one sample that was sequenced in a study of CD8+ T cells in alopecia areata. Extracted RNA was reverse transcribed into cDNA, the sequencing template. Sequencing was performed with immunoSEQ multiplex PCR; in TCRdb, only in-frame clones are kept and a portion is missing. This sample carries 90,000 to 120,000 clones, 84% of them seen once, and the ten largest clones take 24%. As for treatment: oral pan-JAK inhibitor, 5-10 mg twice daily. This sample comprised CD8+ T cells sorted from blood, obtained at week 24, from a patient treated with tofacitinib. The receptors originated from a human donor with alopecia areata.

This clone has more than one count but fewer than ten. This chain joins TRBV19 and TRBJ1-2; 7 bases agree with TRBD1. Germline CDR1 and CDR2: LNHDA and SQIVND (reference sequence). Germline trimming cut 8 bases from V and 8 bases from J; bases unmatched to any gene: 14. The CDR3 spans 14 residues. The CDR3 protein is CASSHRGGWRGYTF. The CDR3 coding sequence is TGTGCCAGTTCACACAGGGGAGGATGGAGAGGCTACACCTTC.

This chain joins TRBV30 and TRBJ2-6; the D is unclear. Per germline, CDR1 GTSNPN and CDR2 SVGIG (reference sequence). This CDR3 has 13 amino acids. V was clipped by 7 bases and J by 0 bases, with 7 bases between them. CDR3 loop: CALGFSGANVLTF. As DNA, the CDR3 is TGTGCCTTGGGGTTCTCTGGGGCCAACGTCCTGACTTTC.

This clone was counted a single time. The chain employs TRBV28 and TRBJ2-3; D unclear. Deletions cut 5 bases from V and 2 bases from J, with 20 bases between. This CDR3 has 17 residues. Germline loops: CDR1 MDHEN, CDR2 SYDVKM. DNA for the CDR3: TGTGCCAGCAGTCCGTACCTCGGACGGCCAGACACAGATACGCAGTATTTT. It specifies CASSPYLGRPDTDTQYF.

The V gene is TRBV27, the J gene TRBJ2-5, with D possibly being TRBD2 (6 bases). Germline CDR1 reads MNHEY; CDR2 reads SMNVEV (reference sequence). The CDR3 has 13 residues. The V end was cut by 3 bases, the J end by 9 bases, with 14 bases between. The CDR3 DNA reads TGTGCCAGCAGTTTCGGGACTCTTGAGGCCCAGTACTTC. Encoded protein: CASSFGTLEAQYF.

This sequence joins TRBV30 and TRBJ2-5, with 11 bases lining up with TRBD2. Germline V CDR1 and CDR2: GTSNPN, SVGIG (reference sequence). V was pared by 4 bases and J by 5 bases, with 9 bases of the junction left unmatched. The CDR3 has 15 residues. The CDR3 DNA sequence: TGTGCCTGGAAGGTAGCGGGGGGGCCGGGGGAGACCCAGTACTTC. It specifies CAWKVAGGPGETQYF.

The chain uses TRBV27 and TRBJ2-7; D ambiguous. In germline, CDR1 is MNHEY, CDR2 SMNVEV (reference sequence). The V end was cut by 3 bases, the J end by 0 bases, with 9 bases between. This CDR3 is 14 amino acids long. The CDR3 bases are TGTGCCAGCAGTTTCCAGGAAAGCTCCTACGAGCAGTACTTC. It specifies CASSFQESSYEQYF.

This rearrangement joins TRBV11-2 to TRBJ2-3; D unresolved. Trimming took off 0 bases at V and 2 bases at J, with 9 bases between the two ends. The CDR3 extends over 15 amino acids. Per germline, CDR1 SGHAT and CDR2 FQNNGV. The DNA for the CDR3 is TGTGCCAGCAGCTTAGAACGACTGCTCACAGATACGCAGTATTTT. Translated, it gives CASSLERLLTDTQYF.

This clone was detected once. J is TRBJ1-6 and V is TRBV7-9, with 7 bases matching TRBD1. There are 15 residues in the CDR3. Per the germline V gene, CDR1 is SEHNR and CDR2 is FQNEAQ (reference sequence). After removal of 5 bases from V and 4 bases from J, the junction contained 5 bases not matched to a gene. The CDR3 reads CASSHTGQYNSPLHF. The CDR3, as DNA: TGTGCCAGCAGCCACACGGGACAGTATAATTCACCCCTCCACTTT.

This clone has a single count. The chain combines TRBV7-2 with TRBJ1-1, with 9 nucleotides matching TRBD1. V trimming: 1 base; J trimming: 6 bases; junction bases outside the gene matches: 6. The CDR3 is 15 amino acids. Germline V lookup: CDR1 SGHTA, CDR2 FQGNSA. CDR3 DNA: TGTGCCAGCAGCTTAGGCCGGGACAGGGTTGCTGAAGCTTTCTTT. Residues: CASSLGRDRVAEAFF.

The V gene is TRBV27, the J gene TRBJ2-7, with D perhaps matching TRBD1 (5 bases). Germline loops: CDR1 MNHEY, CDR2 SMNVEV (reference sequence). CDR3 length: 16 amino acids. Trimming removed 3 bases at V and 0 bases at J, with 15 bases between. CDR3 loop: CASSFGGRVSSYEQYF. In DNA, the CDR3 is TGTGCCAGCAGTTTTGGCGGCAGGGTAAGCTCCTACGAGCAGTACTTC.

The CDR3 spells CASSLGQGNTEAFF. CDR3 DNA sequence: TGTGCCAGCAGTCTAGGACAGGGGAACACTGAAGCTTTCTTT. The chain combines TRBV27 with TRBJ1-1, with 8 bases lining up with TRBD1. Germline assignment: CDR1 MNHEY and CDR2 SMNVEV (reference sequence). This CDR3 has 14 residues. Trimming removed 5 bases from V and 1 base from J; junction bases left unmatched: 3.

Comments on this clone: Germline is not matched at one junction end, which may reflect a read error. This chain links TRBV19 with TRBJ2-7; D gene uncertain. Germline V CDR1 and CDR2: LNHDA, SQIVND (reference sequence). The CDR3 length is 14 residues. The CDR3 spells CASSPRWQLYERYF. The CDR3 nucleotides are TGTGCCAGTAGTCCCCGGTGGCAGCTCTACGAGCGGTACTTC.

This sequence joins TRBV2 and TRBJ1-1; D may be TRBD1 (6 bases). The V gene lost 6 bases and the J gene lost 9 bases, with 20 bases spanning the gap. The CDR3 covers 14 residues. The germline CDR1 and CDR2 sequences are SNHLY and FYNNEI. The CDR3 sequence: CASSADSKGGKAFF. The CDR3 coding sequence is TGTGCCAGCAGCGCGGACAGCAAGGGGGGGAAAGCTTTCTTT. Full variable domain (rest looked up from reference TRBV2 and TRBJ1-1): EPEVTQTPSHQVTQMGQEVILRCVPISNHLYFYWYRQILGQKVEFLVSFYNNEISEKSEIFDDQFSVERPDGSNFTLKIRSTKLEDSAMYFCASSADSKGGKAFFGQGTRLTVV.

The CDR3 region has the DNA TGTGCCAGCAGTTTACGCGGGGGGGCCTACGAGCAGTACTTC. The encoded protein is CASSLRGGAYEQYF. V gene TRBV27 combines with J gene TRBJ2-7; 9 bases align to TRBD2. The CDR3 has 14 amino acids. The junction had 1 base not matched to a gene; V was cut back by 2 bases and J by 2 bases. CDR1 and CDR2 from the germline V gene are MNHEY and SMNVEV (reference sequence).

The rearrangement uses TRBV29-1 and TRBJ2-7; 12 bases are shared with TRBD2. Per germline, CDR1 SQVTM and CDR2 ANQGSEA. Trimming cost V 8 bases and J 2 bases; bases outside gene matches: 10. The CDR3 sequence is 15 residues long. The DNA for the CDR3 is TGCAGCACGGGCAGCTGGACTAGCGGGGCCTACGAGCAGTACTTC. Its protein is CSTGSWTSGAYEQYF.

CDR3 protein: CASSPSLSETQYF. As DNA, the CDR3 is TGTGCCAGCAGCCCTAGTCTATCCGAGACCCAGTACTTC. The gene calls are TRBV11-2 and TRBJ2-5; no reliable D call. V was shortened by 5 bases and J by 5 bases, with 12 bases between the two germline ends. Germline V gives CDR1 SGHAT, CDR2 FQNNGV. The CDR3 loop spans 13 amino acids.

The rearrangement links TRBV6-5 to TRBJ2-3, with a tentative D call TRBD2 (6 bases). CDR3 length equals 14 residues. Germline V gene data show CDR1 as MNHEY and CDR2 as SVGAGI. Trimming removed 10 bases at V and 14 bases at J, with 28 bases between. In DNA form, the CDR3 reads TGTGCCAAAGTTCGGGTAAATAGACTAGATCGTCGGTATTTT. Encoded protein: CAKVRVNRLDRRYF.

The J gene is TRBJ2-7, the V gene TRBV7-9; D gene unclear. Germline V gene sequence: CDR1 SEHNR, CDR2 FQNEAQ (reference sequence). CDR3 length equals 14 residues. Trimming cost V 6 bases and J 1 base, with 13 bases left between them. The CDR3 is CASSPRAGSYEQYF. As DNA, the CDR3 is TGTGCCAGCAGTCCCCGGGCTGGTTCCTACGAGCAGTACTTC.

CDR3 sequence (DNA): TGTGCCAGCAGTTTGATAGGCAGCTTTTATGCGCAGTATTTT. Translated: CASSLIGSFYAQYF. The chain links TRBV27 to TRBJ2-3; D unresolved. The CDR3 has 14 amino acids. Germline-derived CDR1 and CDR2 are MNHEY and SMNVEV (reference sequence). Trimming took 3 bases from V and 10 from J, leaving 17 bases between them.

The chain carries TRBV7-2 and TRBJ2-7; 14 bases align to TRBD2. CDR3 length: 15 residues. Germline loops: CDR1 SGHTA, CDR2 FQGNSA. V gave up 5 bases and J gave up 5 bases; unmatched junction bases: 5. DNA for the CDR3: TGTGCCAGCAGCGCGGGACTAGCGGGGGCTAACGAGCAGTACTTC. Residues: CASSAGLAGANEQYF.